This is a list of T cell receptor beta chains from one sample in a study of T-cell memory formation after mild COVID-19. Each CDR3 protein is one row after TCRdb ran MiXCR on the 5' RACE reads. This sample has approximately 480,000 distinct CDR3 sequences; roughly 20% occur once, and the top ten carry around 12%. Sequenced input: PBMCs or a T cell subset sorted from them (not recorded which). The receptors were sampled from an adult woman who had mild COVID-19 (a few samples of this study predate the infection). Cell type and time point are not known. The CDR3 runs from the conserved cysteine through the conserved F or W. The D gene is left open where the match is weak. Size is stated for part of the rows, as once, few or many counts, or as a class when the clone is expanded.

d_call,j_call,clone_size,v_call,cdr3_nt,cdr3_aa
-,TRBJ2-7,-,TRBV7-9,TGTGCCAGCAGCCAACTGGGCCAACCGAATATATTCTACGAGCAGTACTTC,CASSQLGQPNIFYEQYF
-,TRBJ1-3,-,TRBV3-1,TGTGCCAGCAGCCAAAGCGGGGTCTCCATATATTTT,CASSQSGVSIYF
-,TRBJ2-5,-,TRBV3-1,TGTGCCAGCAGCCATAATCTCCGGGCCCTGGGCGAAGAGACCCAGTACTTC,CASSHNLRALGEETQYF
-,TRBJ2-3,many,TRBV5-1,TGCGCCAGCAGCTTGGGTCGGACATCGGGCACAGATACGCAGTATTTT,CASSLGRTSGTDTQYF
-,TRBJ2-7,many,TRBV7-8,TGTGCCAGCAGCTTGGGAAGGGACCCAAGAAAGCGATACGAGCAGTACTTC,CASSLGRDPRKRYEQYF
-,TRBJ1-2,-,TRBV6-5,TGTGCCAGCAGTTACTCGACGGGAGGAAAATATGGCTACACCTTC,CASSYSTGGKYGYTF
TRBD1,TRBJ2-7,few,TRBV7-9,TGTGCCAGCACCCGAGGGACAGGGGTCGAGCAGTACTTC,CASTRGTGVEQYF
TRBD1,TRBJ2-7,few,TRBV5-1,TGCGCCAGCAGCTTTGGACAGGGGACCTACGAGCAGTACTTC,CASSFGQGTYEQYF
TRBD1,TRBJ1-5,once,TRBV19,TGTGCCAGTGAAACGGGACAGGGACCTTATAGCAATCAGCCCCAGCATTTT,CASETGQGPYSNQPQHF
TRBD2,TRBJ2-1,few,TRBV4-1,TGCGCCAGCAGCGCCCGGAGCGGGGGGGCTTCCTACAATGAGCAGTTCTTC,CASSARSGGASYNEQFF
-,TRBJ2-2,few,TRBV7-2,TGTGCCAGCAGCGAACTACATTCCGGGGAGCTGTTTTTT,CASSELHSGELFF
-,TRBJ1-1,-,TRBV10-3,TGTGCCATCAGTCCGGGATCTAACACTGAAGCTTTCTTT,CAISPGSNTEAFF
-,TRBJ1-3,few,TRBV12-3/TRBV12-4,TGTGCCAGCAGTGGGGGAGGGACATCGCACTATGGAAACACCATATATTTT,CASSGGGTSHYGNTIYF
-,TRBJ1-2,few,TRBV6-5,TGTGCCAGCAGTTACTCCTTTCGGATCTATGGCTACACCTTC,CASSYSFRIYGYTF
-,TRBJ1-1,-,TRBV7-2,TGTGCCAGCAGCCCATCCGGGACTCACACTGAAGCTTTCTTT,CASSPSGTHTEAFF
-,TRBJ1-2,-,TRBV12-3/TRBV12-4,TGTGCCAGCAGTGTCTTAAGGGGGGCTGGCTACACCTTC,CASSVLRGAGYTF
TRBD1,TRBJ2-3,-,TRBV5-5,TGTGCCAGCAGCTCCGGGACAGGGGGCGAAGGAGATACGCAGTATTTT,CASSSGTGGEGDTQYF
TRBD2,TRBJ2-2,-,TRBV9,TGTGCCAGCAGCGCCGGACTAGCGGGAGGGAACACCGGGGAGCTGTTTTTT,CASSAGLAGGNTGELFF
TRBD2,TRBJ2-1,-,TRBV12-5,TGTGCTAGTGGGGCCTTGTTGTGGGGGTTCCGCGGGCGGGAGTCCTACAATGAGCAGTTCTTC,CASGALLWGFRGRESYNEQFF
-,TRBJ2-1,-,TRBV3-1,TGTGCCAGCAGCCAAGACCCGATGGGGGTAAAGGTCTTC,CASSQDPMGVKVF
-,TRBJ2-1,-,TRBV6-1,TGTGCCAGCAGTGGGGCGACAGAGACCTACAATGAGCAGTTCTTC,CASSGATETYNEQFF
TRBD1,TRBJ2-7,-,TRBV29-1,TGCAGCGTGGAATTACCGGGACAGCGCTCCTACGAGCAGTACTTC,CSVELPGQRSYEQYF
-,TRBJ2-1,-,TRBV9,TGTGCCAGCAGCGTAGATGTAAATGAGCAGTTCTTC,CASSVDVNEQFF
TRBD2,TRBJ2-7,-,TRBV29-1,TGCAGCGTTGAAGATCAAACGGGGGGCTACGAGCAGTACTTC,CSVEDQTGGYEQYF
TRBD1,TRBJ1-2,-,TRBV12-3/TRBV12-4,TGTGCCAGCAGTTTCGTTCATACAGGGGCTGGAGGCTACACCTTC,CASSFVHTGAGGYTF
TRBD1,TRBJ2-3,few,TRBV11-2,TGTGCCAGCAGCTTCGCCGGGGACAGAGTCACAGATACGCAGTATTTT,CASSFAGDRVTDTQYF
-,TRBJ2-1,many,TRBV4-1,TGTGCCAGCAGTCAAGAGGGGAGCTCCTACAATGAGCAGTTCTTC,CASSQEGSSYNEQFF
-,TRBJ1-2,-,TRBV4-1,TGCGCCAGCAGCGCCGTAGACACTAACTATGGCTACACCTTC,CASSAVDTNYGYTF
TRBD1,TRBJ1-1,few,TRBV29-1,TGCAGCGCCCGTACTACCCCCGGACAGGGTCAAAGGAGGTTCACTGAAGCTTTCTTT,CSARTTPGQGQRRFTEAFF
TRBD1,TRBJ2-7,-,TRBV10-2,TGCGCCAGCAGGAGGGACAGTCCCTACGAGCAGTACTTC,CASRRDSPYEQYF
-,TRBJ2-7,-,TRBV5-1,TGCGCCAGCAGCAAGGAAACTACCGTGGGGCAGTACTTC,CASSKETTVGQYF
-,TRBJ2-5,-,TRBV7-6,TGTGCCAGCAGCTTAGTAGGCGGGGTACAAGAGACCCAGTACTTC,CASSLVGGVQETQYF
TRBD2,TRBJ2-3,-,TRBV4-2,TGTGCCAGCAGCCATGCCCAAGGAGGAGCGGGAGGCGCAGATACGCAGTATTTT,CASSHAQGGAGGADTQYF
-,TRBJ2-6,-,TRBV5-1,TGCGCCAGCAGCTTGGACAACTCTGGGGCCAACGTCCTGACTTTC,CASSLDNSGANVLTF
TRBD2,TRBJ2-3,few,TRBV5-1,TGCGCCAGCAGCTACCTGGGCGGGGGGCTAGATACGCAGTATTTT,CASSYLGGGLDTQYF
-,TRBJ1-1,-,TRBV29-1,TGCAGCGTTGGGACAGAGATGAACACTGAAGCTTTCTTT,CSVGTEMNTEAFF
TRBD1,TRBJ2-7,-,TRBV20-1,TGCAGTGCTAGTAAGACCGGGACAGGGAACTACGAGCAGTACTTC,CSASKTGTGNYEQYF
-,TRBJ2-2,-,TRBV20-1,TGCAGTGCTAGCTACACCGGGGAGCTGTTTTTT,CSASYTGELFF
-,TRBJ2-3,few,TRBV29-1,TGCAGCGAAACATCCACCACAGATACGCAGTATTTT,CSETSTTDTQYF
-,TRBJ1-1,few,TRBV27,TGTGCCAGCACTCCCCTAGAGGGTGGTGAAGCTTTCTTT,CASTPLEGGEAFF
-,TRBJ1-1,-,TRBV5-5,TGTGCCAGCAGCCTACAGGGAACGGCGAACACTGAAGCTTTCTTT,CASSLQGTANTEAFF
-,TRBJ2-7,few,TRBV20-1,TGCAGTGCTAGAGACCGGGACTCACTTACCTACGAGCAGTACTTC,CSARDRDSLTYEQYF